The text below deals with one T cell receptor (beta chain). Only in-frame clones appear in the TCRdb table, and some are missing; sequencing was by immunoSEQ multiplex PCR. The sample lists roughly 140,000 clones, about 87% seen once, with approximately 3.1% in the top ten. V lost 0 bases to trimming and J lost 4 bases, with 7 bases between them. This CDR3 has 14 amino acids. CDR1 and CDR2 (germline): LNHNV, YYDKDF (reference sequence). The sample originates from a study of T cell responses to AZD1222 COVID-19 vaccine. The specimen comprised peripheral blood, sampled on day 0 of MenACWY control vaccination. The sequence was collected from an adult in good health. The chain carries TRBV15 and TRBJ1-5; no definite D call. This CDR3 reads CATSRDKQNQPQHF. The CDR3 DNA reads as TGTGCCACCAGCAGAGACAAACAGAATCAGCCCCAGCATTTT. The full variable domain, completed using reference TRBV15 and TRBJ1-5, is DAMVIQNPRYQVTQFGKPVTLSCSQTLNHNVMYWYQQKSSQAPKLLFHYYDKDFNNEADTPDNFQSRRPNTSFCFLDIRSPGLGDTAMYLCATSRDKQNQPQHFGDGTRLSIL.